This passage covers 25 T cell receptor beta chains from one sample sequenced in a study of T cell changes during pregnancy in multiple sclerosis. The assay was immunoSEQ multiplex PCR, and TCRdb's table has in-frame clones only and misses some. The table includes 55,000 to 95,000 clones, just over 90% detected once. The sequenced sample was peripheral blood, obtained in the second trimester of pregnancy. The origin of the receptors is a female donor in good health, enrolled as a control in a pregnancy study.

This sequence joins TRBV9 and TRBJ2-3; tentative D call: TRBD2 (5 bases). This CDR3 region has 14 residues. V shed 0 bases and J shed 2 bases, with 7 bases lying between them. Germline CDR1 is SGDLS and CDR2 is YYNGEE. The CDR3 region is CASSVAGNTDTQYF. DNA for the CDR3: TGTGCCAGCAGCGTAGCGGGGAACACAGATACGCAGTATTTT.

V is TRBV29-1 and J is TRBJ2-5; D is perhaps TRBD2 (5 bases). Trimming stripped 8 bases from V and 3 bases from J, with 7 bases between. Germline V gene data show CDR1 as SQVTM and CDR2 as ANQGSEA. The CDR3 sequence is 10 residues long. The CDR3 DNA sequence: TGCAGCTCGGGGAAAGAGACCCAGTACTTC. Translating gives CSSGKETQYF.

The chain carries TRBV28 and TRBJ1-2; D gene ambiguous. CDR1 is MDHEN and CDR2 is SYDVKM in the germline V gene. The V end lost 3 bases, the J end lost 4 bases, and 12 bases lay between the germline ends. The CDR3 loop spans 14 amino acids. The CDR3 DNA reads TGTGCCAGCAGTTTCCCCCCCGGGATCTATGGCTACACCTTC. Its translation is CASSFPPGIYGYTF.

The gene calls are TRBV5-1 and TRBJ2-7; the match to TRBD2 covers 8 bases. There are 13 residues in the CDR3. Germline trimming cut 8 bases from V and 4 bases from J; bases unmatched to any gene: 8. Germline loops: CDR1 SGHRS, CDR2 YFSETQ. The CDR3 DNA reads TGCGCCAGTACCGGGACTAGGGGGTACGAGCAGTACTTC. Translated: CASTGTRGYEQYF.

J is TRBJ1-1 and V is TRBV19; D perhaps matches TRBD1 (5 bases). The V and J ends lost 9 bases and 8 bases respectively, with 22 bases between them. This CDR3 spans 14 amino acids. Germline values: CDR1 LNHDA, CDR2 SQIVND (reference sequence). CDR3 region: CASQDMASGLEAFF. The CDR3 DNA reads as TGTGCCAGCCAGGACATGGCGTCCGGCTTAGAAGCTTTCTTT.

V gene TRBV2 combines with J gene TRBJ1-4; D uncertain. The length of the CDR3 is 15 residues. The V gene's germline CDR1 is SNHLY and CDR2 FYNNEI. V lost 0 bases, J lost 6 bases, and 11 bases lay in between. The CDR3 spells CASSEAEGIYEKLFF. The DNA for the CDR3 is TGTGCCAGCAGTGAAGCAGAGGGAATTTATGAAAAACTGTTTTTT.

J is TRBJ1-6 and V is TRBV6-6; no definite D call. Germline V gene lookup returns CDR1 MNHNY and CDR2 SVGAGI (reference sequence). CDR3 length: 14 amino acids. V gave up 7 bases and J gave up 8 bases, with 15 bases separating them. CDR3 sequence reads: CASNQARKDSPLHF. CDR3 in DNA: TGTGCCAGCAACCAGGCCAGGAAGGATTCACCCCTCCACTTT.

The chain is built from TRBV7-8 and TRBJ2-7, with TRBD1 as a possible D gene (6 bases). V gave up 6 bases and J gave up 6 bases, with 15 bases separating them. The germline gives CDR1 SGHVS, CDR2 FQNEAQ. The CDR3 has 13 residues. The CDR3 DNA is TGTGCCAGCAGACAAGCAGGGGAAGGCGAGCAGTACTTC. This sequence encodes CASRQAGEGEQYF.

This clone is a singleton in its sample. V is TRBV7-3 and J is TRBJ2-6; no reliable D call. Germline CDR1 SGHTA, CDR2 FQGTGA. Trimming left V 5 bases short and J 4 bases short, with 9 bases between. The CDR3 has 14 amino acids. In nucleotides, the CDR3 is TGTGCCAGCAGCGAAAGCCTGGGGGCCAACGTCCTGACTTTC. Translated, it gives CASSESLGANVLTF.

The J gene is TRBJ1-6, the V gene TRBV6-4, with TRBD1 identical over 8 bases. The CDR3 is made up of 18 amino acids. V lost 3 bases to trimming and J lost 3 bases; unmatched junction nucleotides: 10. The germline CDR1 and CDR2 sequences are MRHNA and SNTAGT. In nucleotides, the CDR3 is TGTGCCAGCAGTGAGTTTTGGACAGGGCTTAACTATAATTCACCCCTCCACTTT. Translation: CASSEFWTGLNYNSPLHF.

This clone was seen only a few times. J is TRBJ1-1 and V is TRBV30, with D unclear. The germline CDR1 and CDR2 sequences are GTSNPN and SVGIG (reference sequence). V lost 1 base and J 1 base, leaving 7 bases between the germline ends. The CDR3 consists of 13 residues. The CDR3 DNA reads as TGTGCCTGGAGTGGGCAAACGAACACTGAAGCTTTCTTT. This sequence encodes CAWSGQTNTEAFF.

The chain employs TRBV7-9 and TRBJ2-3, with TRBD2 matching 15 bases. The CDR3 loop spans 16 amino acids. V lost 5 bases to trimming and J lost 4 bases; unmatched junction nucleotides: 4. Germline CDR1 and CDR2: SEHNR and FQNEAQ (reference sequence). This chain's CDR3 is CASSPGLAGGADTQYF. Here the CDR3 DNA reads TGTGCCAGCAGCCCCGGACTAGCGGGGGGGGCAGATACGCAGTATTTT.

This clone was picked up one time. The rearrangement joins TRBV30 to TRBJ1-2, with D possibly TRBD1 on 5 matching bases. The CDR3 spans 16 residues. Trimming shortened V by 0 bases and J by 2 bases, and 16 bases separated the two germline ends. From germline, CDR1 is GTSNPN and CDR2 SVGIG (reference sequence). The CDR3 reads CAWSVTPQAGNYGYTF. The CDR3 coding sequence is TGTGCCTGGAGTGTAACACCCCAGGCAGGGAACTATGGCTACACCTTC.

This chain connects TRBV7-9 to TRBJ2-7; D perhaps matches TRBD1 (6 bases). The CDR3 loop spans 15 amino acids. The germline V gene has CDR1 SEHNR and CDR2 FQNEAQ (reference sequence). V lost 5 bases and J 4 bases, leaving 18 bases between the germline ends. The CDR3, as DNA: TGTGCCAGCAGCCCCCAGTGGCTGGACAGATACGAGCAGTACTTC. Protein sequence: CASSPQWLDRYEQYF.

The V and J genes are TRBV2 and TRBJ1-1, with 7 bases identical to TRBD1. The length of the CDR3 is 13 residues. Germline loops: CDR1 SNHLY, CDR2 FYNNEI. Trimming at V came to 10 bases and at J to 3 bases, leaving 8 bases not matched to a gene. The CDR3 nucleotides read TGTGCCATTTTGACAGGGACGTACACTGAAGCTTTCTTT. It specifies CAILTGTYTEAFF.

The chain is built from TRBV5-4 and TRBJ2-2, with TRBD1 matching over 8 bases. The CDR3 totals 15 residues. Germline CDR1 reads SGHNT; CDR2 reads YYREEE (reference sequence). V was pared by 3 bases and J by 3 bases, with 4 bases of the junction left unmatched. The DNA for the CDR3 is TGTGCCAGCAGCTACCAGGGGGCTTACACCGGGGAGCTGTTTTTT. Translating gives CASSYQGAYTGELFF. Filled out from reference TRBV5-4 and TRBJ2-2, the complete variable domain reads ETGVTQSPTHLIKTRGQQVTLRCSSQSGHNTVSWYQQALGQGPQFIFQYYREEENGRGNFPPRFSGLQFPNYSSELNVNALELDDSALYLCASSYQGAYTGELFFGEGSRLTVL.

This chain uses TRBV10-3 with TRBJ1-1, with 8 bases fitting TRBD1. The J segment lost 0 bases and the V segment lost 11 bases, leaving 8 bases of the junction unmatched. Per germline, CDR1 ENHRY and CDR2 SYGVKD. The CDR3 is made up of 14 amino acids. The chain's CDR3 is CAVRGQGLNTEAFF. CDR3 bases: TGTGCCGTACGCGGACAGGGACTGAACACTGAAGCTTTCTTT.

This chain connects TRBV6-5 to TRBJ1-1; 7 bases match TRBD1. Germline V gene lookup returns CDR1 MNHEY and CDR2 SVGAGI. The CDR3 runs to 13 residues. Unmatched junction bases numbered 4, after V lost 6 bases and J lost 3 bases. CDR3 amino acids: CASSRQGDTEAFF. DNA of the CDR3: TGTGCCAGCAGCCGACAGGGTGACACTGAAGCTTTCTTT.

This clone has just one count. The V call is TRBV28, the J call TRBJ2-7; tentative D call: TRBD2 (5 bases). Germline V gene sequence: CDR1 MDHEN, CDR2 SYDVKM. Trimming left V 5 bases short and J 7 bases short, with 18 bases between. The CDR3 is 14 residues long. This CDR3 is CASSDGRATGEQYF. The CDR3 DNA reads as TGTGCCAGCAGTGACGGGCGGGCGACGGGGGAGCAGTACTTC.

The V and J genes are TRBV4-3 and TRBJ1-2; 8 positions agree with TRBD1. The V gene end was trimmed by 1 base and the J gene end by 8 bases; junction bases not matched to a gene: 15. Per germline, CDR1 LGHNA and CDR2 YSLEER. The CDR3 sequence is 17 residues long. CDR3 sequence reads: CASSQGLSLQGGSGYTF. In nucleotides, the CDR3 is TGCGCCAGCAGCCAAGGGTTATCCCTACAGGGGGGTAGCGGCTACACCTTC.

The CDR3 nucleotides are TGTGCCAGCAGCTCAGGACAGGGGTTCTATAATTCACCCCTCCACTTT. Its protein is CASSSGQGFYNSPLHF. The rearrangement links TRBV7-9 to TRBJ1-6; 9 nucleotides align to TRBD1. The germline V gene has CDR1 SEHNR and CDR2 FQNEAQ (reference sequence). The J segment lost 3 bases and the V segment lost 4 bases, leaving 4 bases of the junction unmatched. The CDR3 extends over 16 amino acids.

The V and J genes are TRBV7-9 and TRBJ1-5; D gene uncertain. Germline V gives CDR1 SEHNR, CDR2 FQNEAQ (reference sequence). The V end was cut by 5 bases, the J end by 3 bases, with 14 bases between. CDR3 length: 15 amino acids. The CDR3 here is CASSPGPLPNQPQHF. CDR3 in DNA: TGTGCCAGCAGCCCTGGTCCCCTACCCAATCAGCCCCAGCATTTT.

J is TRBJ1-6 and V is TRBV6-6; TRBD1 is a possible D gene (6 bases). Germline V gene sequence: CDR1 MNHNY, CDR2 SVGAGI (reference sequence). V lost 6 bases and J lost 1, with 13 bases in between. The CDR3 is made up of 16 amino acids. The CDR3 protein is CASSQLGASYNSPLHF. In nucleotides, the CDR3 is TGTGCCAGCAGCCAATTGGGGGCGTCCTATAATTCACCCCTCCACTTT.

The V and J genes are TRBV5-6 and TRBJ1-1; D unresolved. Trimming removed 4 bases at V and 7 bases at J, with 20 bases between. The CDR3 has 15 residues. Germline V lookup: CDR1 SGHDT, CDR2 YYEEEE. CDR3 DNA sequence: TGTGCCAGCAGCCGAATGGGCTCCTCGGTTGGTGAAGCTTTCTTT. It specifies CASSRMGSSVGEAFF.

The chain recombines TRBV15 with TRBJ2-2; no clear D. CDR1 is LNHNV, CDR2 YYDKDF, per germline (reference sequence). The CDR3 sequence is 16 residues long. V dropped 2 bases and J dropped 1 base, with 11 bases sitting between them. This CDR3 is CATSRNPPRNTGELFF. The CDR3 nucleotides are TGTGCCACCAGCAGAAACCCCCCTAGGAACACCGGGGAGCTGTTTTTT.